The following is a T cell receptor beta chain sequence with its context. Then a second PCR, running roughly 7 to 11 cycles, was carried out with a sample-barcoded 5' primer and a J-beta primer mix. Researchers report that each sample yielded at least 3 million CDR3-containing paired-end reads. Via MiXCR, TCRdb re-called the 5' RACE reads, giving one row per CDR3 protein. The sample lists roughly 680,000 distinct CDR3 sequences, around 52% occurring once. This record comes from a study of blood T cells in healthy people across ages. Sequenced sample: blood. The receptor was isolated from an elderly woman in good health.

DNA of the CDR3: TGCAGTGCTCTGTATCAGTTCTTC. It is translated as CSALYQFF. This chain connects TRBV20-1 to TRBJ2-1, with no clear D. The CDR3 has 8 residues. Germline CDR1 and CDR2: DFQATT and SNEGSKA (reference sequence). The V end lost 5 bases, the J end lost 13 bases, and 6 bases lay between the germline ends.